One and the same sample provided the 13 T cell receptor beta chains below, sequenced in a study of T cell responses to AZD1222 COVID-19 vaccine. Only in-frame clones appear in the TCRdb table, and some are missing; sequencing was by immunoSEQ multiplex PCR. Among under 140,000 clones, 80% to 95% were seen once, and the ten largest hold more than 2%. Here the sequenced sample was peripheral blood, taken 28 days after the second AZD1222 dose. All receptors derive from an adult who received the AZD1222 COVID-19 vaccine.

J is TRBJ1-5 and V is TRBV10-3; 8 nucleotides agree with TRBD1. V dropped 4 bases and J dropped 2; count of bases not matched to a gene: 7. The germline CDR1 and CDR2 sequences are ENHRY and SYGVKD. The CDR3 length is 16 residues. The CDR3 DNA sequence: TGTGCCATCAGTGGCGGACAGGGACTCGGCAATCAGCCCCAGCATTTT. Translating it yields CAISGGQGLGNQPQHF.

The CDR3 loop is CASSLGQGAGYTEAFF. In DNA form, the CDR3 reads TGTGCCAGCAGCTTAGGACAGGGGGCTGGATACACTGAAGCTTTCTTT. J is TRBJ1-1 and V is TRBV13, with 9 bases aligning to TRBD1. CDR3 length: 16 residues. J gave up 3 bases and V 0 bases, and 5 bases lay outside the gene matches. CDR1 and CDR2 (germline): PRHDT, FYEKMQ (reference sequence).

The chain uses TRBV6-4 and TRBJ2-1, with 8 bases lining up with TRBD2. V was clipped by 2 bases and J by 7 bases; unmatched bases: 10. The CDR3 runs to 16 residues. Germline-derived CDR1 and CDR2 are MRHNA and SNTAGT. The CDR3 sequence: CASSDAMRGGPNEQFF. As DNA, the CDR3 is TGTGCCAGCAGTGACGCCATGCGCGGGGGGCCGAATGAGCAGTTCTTC.

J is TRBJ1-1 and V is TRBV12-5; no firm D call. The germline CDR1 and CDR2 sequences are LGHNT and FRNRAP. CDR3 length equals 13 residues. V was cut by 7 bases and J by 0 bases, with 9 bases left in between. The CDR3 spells CASAPVVNTEAFF. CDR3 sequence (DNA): TGTGCTAGTGCCCCGGTAGTGAACACTGAAGCTTTCTTT.

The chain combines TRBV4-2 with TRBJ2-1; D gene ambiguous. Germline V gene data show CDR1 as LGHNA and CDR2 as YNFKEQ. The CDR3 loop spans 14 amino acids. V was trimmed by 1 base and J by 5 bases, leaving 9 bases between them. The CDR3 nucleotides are TGTGCCAGCAGCCAAGGCCCAACGGACAATGAGCAGTTCTTC. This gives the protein CASSQGPTDNEQFF.

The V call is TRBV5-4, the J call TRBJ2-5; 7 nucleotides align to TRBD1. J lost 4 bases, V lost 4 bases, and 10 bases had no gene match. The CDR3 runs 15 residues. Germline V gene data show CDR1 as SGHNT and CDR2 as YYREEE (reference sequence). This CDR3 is CASSGAYTGAETQYF. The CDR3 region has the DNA TGTGCCAGCAGCGGGGCTTATACAGGGGCAGAGACCCAGTACTTC. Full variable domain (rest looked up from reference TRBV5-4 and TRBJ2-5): ETGVTQSPTHLIKTRGQQVTLRCSSQSGHNTVSWYQQALGQGPQFIFQYYREEENGRGNFPPRFSGLQFPNYSSELNVNALELDDSALYLCASSGAYTGAETQYFGPGTRLLVL.

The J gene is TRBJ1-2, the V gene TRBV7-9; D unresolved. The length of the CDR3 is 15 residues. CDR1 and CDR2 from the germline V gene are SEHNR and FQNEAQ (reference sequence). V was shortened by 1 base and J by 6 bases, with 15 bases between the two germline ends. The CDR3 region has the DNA TGTGCCAGCAGCTTAGGGACGTACCACCGAGATGGCTACACCTTC. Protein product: CASSLGTYHRDGYTF.

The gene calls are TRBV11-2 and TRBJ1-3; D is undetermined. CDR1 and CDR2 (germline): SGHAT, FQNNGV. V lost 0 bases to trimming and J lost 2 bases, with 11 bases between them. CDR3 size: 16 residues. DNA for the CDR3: TGTGCCAGCAGCTTAGACGGGTGGGGTCCTGGAAACACCATATATTTT. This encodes CASSLDGWGPGNTIYF.

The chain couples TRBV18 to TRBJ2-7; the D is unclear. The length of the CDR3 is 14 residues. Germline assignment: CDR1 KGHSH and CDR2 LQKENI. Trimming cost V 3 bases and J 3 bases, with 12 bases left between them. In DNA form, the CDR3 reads TGTGCCAGCTCACCGTGGGAAACTAACTACGAGCAGTACTTC. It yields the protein CASSPWETNYEQYF.

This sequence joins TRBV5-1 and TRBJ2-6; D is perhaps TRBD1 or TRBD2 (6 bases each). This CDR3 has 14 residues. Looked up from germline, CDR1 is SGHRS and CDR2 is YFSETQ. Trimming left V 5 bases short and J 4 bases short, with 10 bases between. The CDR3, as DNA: TGCGCCAGCAGAACGGGGGCGGGGGCCAACGTCCTGACTTTC. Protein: CASRTGAGANVLTF.

This chain's CDR3 is CASSPFWKSSYEQYF. CDR3 DNA sequence: TGTGCCAGCAGCCCGTTCTGGAAAAGCTCCTACGAGCAGTACTTC. The rearrangement joins TRBV3-1 (or the pseudogene TRBV3-2) to TRBJ2-7; D gene ambiguous. Germline assignment: CDR1 LGHDT and CDR2 YNNKEL (reference sequence). There are 15 residues in the CDR3. Between the trimmed V and J ends, which lost 4 bases and 0 bases, there was a span of 13 bases.

CDR3 in amino acids: CASAIKSNTEAFF. CDR3 nucleotides: TGTGCCAGCGCGATCAAGTCGAACACTGAAGCTTTCTTT. This sequence joins TRBV2 and TRBJ1-1; D remains ambiguous. The CDR3 loop spans 13 amino acids. The V end was cut by 8 bases, the J end by 1 base, with 11 bases between. The germline CDR1 and CDR2 sequences are SNHLY and FYNNEI. The whole variable domain, filled in from reference TRBV2 and TRBJ1-1, reads EPEVTQTPSHQVTQMGQEVILRCVPISNHLYFYWYRQILGQKVEFLVSFYNNEISEKSEIFDDQFSVERPDGSNFTLKIRSTKLEDSAMYFCASAIKSNTEAFFGQGTRLTVV.

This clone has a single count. The CDR3 region has the DNA TGTGCCAGCAGCTTTAGGGGGGCGAGGGATTCACCCCTCCACTTT. Residues: CASSFRGARDSPLHF. The J gene is TRBJ1-6, the V gene TRBV11-2, with D perhaps matching TRBD1 (6 bases). Germline V gene sequence: CDR1 SGHAT, CDR2 FQNNGV. Trimming shortened V by 3 bases and J by 8 bases, and 14 bases separated the two germline ends. The CDR3 has 15 residues.